Presented here are 21 T cell receptor beta chains from one specimen sequenced in a study of blood T cell repertoires in COVID-19. The repertoire was sequenced with immunoSEQ multiplex PCR; TCRdb's copy has only in-frame clones and lacks some. Here the sample spans tens of thousands of clones, around 80% being singletons. Sequencing was done on a sample of peripheral blood. The receptors derive from a woman older than 75 with acute or convalescent COVID-19.

The rearrangement links TRBV19 to TRBJ1-4, with TRBD1 identical over 12 bases. V lost 3 bases to trimming and J lost 1 base; unmatched junction nucleotides: 9. The CDR3 has 19 residues. The germline V gene has CDR1 LNHDA and CDR2 SQIVND (reference sequence). Here the CDR3 DNA reads TGTGCCAGTAGTATCGAGGGACAGGGGGCATTCAAAACTAATGAAAAACTGTTTTTT. Translation: CASSIEGQGAFKTNEKLFF. The full variable domain, in which reference TRBV19 and TRBJ1-4 provide the parts outside the CDR3, is DGGITQSPKYLFRKEGQNVTLSCEQNLNHDAMYWYRQDPGQGLRLIYYSQIVNDFQKGDIAEGYSVSREKKESFPLTVTSAQKNPTAFYLCASSIEGQGAFKTNEKLFFGSGTQLSVL.

The V and J genes are TRBV7-6 and TRBJ2-7; D may be TRBD2 (6 bases). The CDR3 runs to 15 residues. The ends were cut back, 6 bases at V and 4 bases at J, with 19 bases in the middle. Germline assignment: CDR1 SGHVS and CDR2 FNYEAQ. CDR3 in amino acids: CASRPLASGRYEQYF. The CDR3 DNA reads TGTGCCAGCAGACCACTTGCCTCGGGGAGGTACGAGCAGTACTTC. Drawing the rest from reference TRBV7-6 and TRBJ2-7, the complete variable domain is GAGVSQSPRYKVTKRGQDVALRCDPISGHVSLYWYRQALGQGPEFLTYFNYEAQQDKSGLPNDRFSAERPEGSISTLTIQRTEQRDSAMYRCASRPLASGRYEQYFGPGTRLTVT.

The genes are TRBV29-1 and TRBJ2-1; D possibly corresponds to TRBD2 (5 bases). The CDR3 contains 12 residues. The V and J ends lost 4 bases and 8 bases respectively, with 12 bases between them. From germline, CDR1 is SQVTM and CDR2 ANQGSEA. The CDR3 DNA sequence: TGCAGCGTTGTATCCGGGAACGATGAGCAGTTCTTC. It codes for CSVVSGNDEQFF.

This chain connects TRBV9 to TRBJ1-4; a weak D match, TRBD1 (5 bases). The CDR3 sequence is 15 residues long. V was shortened by 5 bases and J by 8 bases, with 19 bases between the two germline ends. CDR1 is SGDLS, CDR2 YYNGEE, per germline. CDR3 amino acids: CASSQRETRGEKLFF. The CDR3, as DNA: TGTGCCAGCAGTCAAAGGGAGACCCGGGGGGAAAAACTGTTTTTT. Drawing the rest from reference TRBV9 and TRBJ1-4, the complete variable domain is DSGVTQTPKHLITATGQRVTLRCSPRSGDLSVYWYQQSLDQGLQFLIQYYNGEERAKGNILERFSAQQFPDLHSELNLSSLELGDSALYFCASSQRETRGEKLFFGSGTQLSVL.

The J gene is TRBJ2-2, the V gene TRBV18, with D possibly being TRBD2 (6 bases). The CDR3 runs to 15 residues. Germline V gene lookup returns CDR1 KGHSH and CDR2 LQKENI. Trimming shortened V by 10 bases and J by 7 bases, and 22 bases separated the two germline ends. The CDR3 is CATRGGTSPVGELFF. DNA for the CDR3: TGTGCCACTCGTGGGGGGACTTCCCCGGTCGGGGAGCTGTTTTTT.

The CDR3 protein is CASSLVLTSGYHEQYF. The CDR3 nucleotides are TGTGCCAGCAGTTTAGTTCTCACTAGCGGGTACCACGAGCAGTACTTC. The chain uses TRBV27 and TRBJ2-7; 9 bases map to TRBD2. V was clipped by 2 bases and J by 5 bases; unmatched bases: 10. This CDR3 is 16 amino acids long. Per the germline V gene, CDR1 is MNHEY and CDR2 is SMNVEV (reference sequence).

This chain uses TRBV7-2 with TRBJ2-1; the D is unclear. This CDR3 is 12 amino acids long. V was pared by 1 base and J by 9 bases, with 7 bases between. In germline, CDR1 is SGHTA, CDR2 FQGNSA. This chain's CDR3 is CASSLGLGEQFF. CDR3 DNA: TGTGCCAGCAGCTTAGGACTCGGTGAGCAGTTCTTC. Combining the CDR3 with reference TRBV7-2 and TRBJ2-1 gives the whole variable domain GAGVSQSPSNKVTEKGKDVELRCDPISGHTALYWYRQSLGQGLEFLIYFQGNSAPDKSGLPSDRFSAERTGGSVSTLTIQRTQQEDSAVYLCASSLGLGEQFFGPGTRLTVL.

The rearrangement links TRBV6-5 to TRBJ2-2, with 9 positions matching TRBD2. CDR3 length: 14 residues. The V and J ends lost 8 bases and 3 bases, in that order; junction bases with no gene match: 4. CDR1 and CDR2 (germline): MNHEY, SVGAGI. CDR3 amino acids: CASQRGDYTGELFF. The DNA of the CDR3 is TGTGCCAGCCAGCGGGGGGACTACACCGGGGAGCTGTTTTTT.

The chain combines TRBV5-1 with TRBJ2-1; TRBD2 is a possible D gene (6 bases). Per the germline V gene, CDR1 is SGHRS and CDR2 is YFSETQ. The V gene lost 4 bases and the J gene lost 0 bases, with 14 bases spanning the gap. CDR3 size: 16 residues. The CDR3 here is CASSAGLESSYNEQFF. The DNA of the CDR3 is TGCGCCAGCAGCGCGGGGCTAGAGAGCTCCTACAATGAGCAGTTCTTC. Based on the CDR3 plus reference TRBV5-1 and TRBJ2-1, the full variable domain is KAGVTQTPRYLIKTRGQQVTLSCSPISGHRSVSWYQQTPGQGLQFLFEYFSETQRNKGNFPGRFSGRQFSNSRSEMNVSTLELGDSALYLCASSAGLESSYNEQFFGPGTRLTVL.

The chain links TRBV3-1 (or the pseudogene TRBV3-2) to TRBJ2-2; TRBD2 matches 8 bases. The CDR3 length is 17 residues. Trimming cost V 3 bases and J 4 bases; bases outside gene matches: 10. Germline V gives CDR1 LGHDT, CDR2 YNNKEL (reference sequence). CDR3 DNA sequence: TGTGCCAGCAGCCACTTAAGGCCAGCGGGGGCCACCGGGGAGCTGTTTTTT. It codes for CASSHLRPAGATGELFF.

V usage is TRBV4-2 and J usage is TRBJ2-4; 7 bases are a match to TRBD1. Germline V CDR1 and CDR2: LGHNA, YNFKEQ. This CDR3 has 16 amino acids. Trimming cost V 4 bases and J 1 base; bases outside gene matches: 7. The CDR3 bases are TGTGCCAGCAGCCTGTGGACAGGTGGGGCCAAAAACATTCAGTACTTC. Protein product: CASSLWTGGAKNIQYF.

The chain links TRBV5-1 to TRBJ2-3, with TRBD2 matching over 8 bases. After removal of 0 bases from V and 4 bases from J, the junction contained 13 bases not matched to a gene. The V gene's germline CDR1 is SGHRS and CDR2 YFSETQ. The CDR3 covers 18 residues. The CDR3 region is CASSLAPIREGPSDTQYF. The DNA of the CDR3 is TGCGCCAGCAGCTTGGCCCCTATACGGGAGGGCCCCTCAGATACGCAGTATTTT.

V usage is TRBV29-1 and J usage is TRBJ1-2, with a weak D call TRBD1 (5 bases). Germline V lookup: CDR1 SQVTM, CDR2 ANQGSEA. V was clipped by 6 bases and J by 4 bases, with 15 bases between them. This CDR3 spans 13 amino acids. CDR3 DNA sequence: TGCAGCGTGGGACCGGGAGGCTCCTATGGCTACACCTTC. Translation gives CSVGPGGSYGYTF.

The rearrangement links TRBV2 to TRBJ2-3, with TRBD2 matching over 14 bases. CDR3 length: 15 amino acids. From germline, CDR1 is SNHLY and CDR2 FYNNEI. After removal of 5 bases from V and 7 bases from J, the junction contained 5 bases not matched to a gene. CDR3 amino acids: CASSSTSGGANTQYF. In DNA, the CDR3 is TGTGCCAGCAGTTCGACTAGCGGGGGGGCAAATACGCAGTATTTT.

The chain couples TRBV19 to TRBJ1-1, with 11 positions matching TRBD1. The J segment lost 5 bases and the V segment lost 5 bases, leaving 7 bases of the junction unmatched. The CDR3 loop spans 15 amino acids. Germline-derived CDR1 and CDR2 are LNHDA and SQIVND (reference sequence). The CDR3 sequence is CASSPGQGAYTEAFF. CDR3 sequence (DNA): TGTGCCAGTAGTCCAGGACAGGGGGCGTATACTGAAGCTTTCTTT.

This clone was detected once. The CDR3 spells CASSLTLGGETQYF. As DNA, the CDR3 is TGTGCCAGCAGCTTAACTCTGGGAGGAGAGACCCAGTACTTC. The rearrangement uses TRBV7-3 and TRBJ2-5, with D perhaps TRBD2 (6 bases). This CDR3 region has 14 residues. V shed 0 bases and J shed 4 bases, with 9 bases lying between them. Germline lookup yields CDR1 SGHTA and CDR2 FQGTGA.

This CDR3 reads CASSRHRKETQYF. The CDR3 nucleotides read TGTGCCAGCAGCCGCCACAGGAAAGAGACCCAGTACTTC. This chain connects TRBV3-1 (or the pseudogene TRBV3-2) to TRBJ2-5, with TRBD1 as a possible D gene (5 bases). Germline V gives CDR1 LGHDT, CDR2 YNNKEL (reference sequence). With 4 bases removed from V and 3 bases from J, the gap between germline ends came to 9 bases. There are 13 residues in the CDR3.

The chain combines TRBV12-3 or TRBV12-4 with TRBJ1-2; D possibly corresponds to TRBD1 (6 bases). The CDR3 length is 12 residues. The V end was cut by 10 bases, the J end by 8 bases, with 17 bases between. The CDR3 coding sequence is TGTGCCAACGCACGCGGGGGCGGGGGCTACACCTTC. Protein sequence: CANARGGGGYTF.

Written as DNA, the CDR3 is TGCAGCGGGATAGGGGAAAATGAAAAACTGTTTTTT. Translating gives CSGIGENEKLFF. The chain carries TRBV29-1 and TRBJ1-4; possibly TRBD1 for D (5 bases). The V end was cut by 7 bases, the J end by 5 bases, with 11 bases between. The CDR3 runs to 12 residues. Germline CDR1 reads SQVTM; CDR2 reads ANQGSEA.

This chain connects TRBV11-2 to TRBJ1-1; weak D call: TRBD1 (6 bases). Germline values: CDR1 SGHAT, CDR2 FQNNGV. The CDR3 consists of 14 residues. Trimming left V 6 bases short and J 1 base short, with 12 bases between. The CDR3 bases are TGTGCCAGCAGACAGGGTACGACGAACACTGAAGCTTTCTTT. Encoded protein: CASRQGTTNTEAFF.

The chain couples TRBV2 to TRBJ2-7; 8 bases line up with TRBD1. Germline assignment: CDR1 SNHLY and CDR2 FYNNEI. The CDR3 totals 17 residues. V lost 3 bases, J lost 0 bases, and 10 bases stayed unmatched. CDR3 nucleotides: TGTGCCAGCAGTGAGCAGGGGGCGAGGATCGGCTCCTACGAGCAGTACTTC. This sequence encodes CASSEQGARIGSYEQYF.